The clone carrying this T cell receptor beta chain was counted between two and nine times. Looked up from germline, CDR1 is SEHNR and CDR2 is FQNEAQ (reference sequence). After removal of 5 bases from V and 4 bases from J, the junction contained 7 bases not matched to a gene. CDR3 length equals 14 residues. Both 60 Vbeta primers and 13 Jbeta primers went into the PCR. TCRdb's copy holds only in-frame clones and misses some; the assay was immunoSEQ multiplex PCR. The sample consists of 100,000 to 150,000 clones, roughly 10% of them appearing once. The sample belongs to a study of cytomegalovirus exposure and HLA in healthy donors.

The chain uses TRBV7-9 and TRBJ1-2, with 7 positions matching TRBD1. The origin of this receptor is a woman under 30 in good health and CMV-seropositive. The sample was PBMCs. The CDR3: CASSPGTVFYGYTF. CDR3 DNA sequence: TGTGCCAGCAGCCCCGGGACAGTATTCTATGGCTACACCTTC.